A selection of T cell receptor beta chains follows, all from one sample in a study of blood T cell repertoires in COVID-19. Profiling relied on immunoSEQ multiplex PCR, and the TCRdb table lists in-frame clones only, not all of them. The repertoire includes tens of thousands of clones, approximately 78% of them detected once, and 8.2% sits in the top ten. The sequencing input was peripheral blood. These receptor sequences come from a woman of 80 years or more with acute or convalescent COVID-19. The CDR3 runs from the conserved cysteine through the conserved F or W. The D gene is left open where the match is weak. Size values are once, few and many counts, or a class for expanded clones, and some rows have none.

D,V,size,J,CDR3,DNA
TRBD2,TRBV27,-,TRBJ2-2,CASSLTSGSGSGELFF,TGTGCCAGCAGTTTGACTAGCGGGAGTGGGAGCGGGGAGCTGTTTTTT
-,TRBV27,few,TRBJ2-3,CAAARGSDTQYF,TGTGCCGCCGCCCGCGGGTCGGATACGCAGTATTTT
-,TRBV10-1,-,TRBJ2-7,CASSESAGASRGEQYF,TGCGCCAGCAGTGAGTCGGCGGGGGCATCTCGAGGCGAGCAGTACTTC
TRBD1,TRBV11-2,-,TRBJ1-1,CASSLTQGTNTEAFF,TGTGCCAGCAGCTTGACACAGGGGACGAACACTGAAGCTTTCTTT
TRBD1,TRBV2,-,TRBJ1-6,CASSQDRVAPLHF,TGTGCCAGCAGTCAGGACAGGGTGGCACCCCTCCACTTT
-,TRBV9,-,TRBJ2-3,CASSVAGTADTQYF,TGTGCCAGCAGCGTAGCGGGAACCGCAGATACGCAGTATTTT
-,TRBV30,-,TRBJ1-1,CAWSVNRGHSSNTEAFF,TGTGCCTGGAGTGTAAACCGGGGACACTCATCGAATACTGAAGCTTTCTTT
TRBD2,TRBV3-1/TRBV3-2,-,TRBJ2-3,CASSPSGRTDTQYF,TGTGCCAGCAGCCCTAGCGGCCGGACAGATACGCAGTATTTT
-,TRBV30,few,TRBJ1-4,CAWSRNNRFEKLFF,TGTGCCTGGAGTAGAAACAATCGATTTGAAAAACTGTTTTTT
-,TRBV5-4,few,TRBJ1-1,CASSLARGALDTEAFF,TGTGCCAGCAGCTTGGCCAGGGGCGCATTGGACACTGAAGCTTTCTTT
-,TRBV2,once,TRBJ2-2,CASLEAEPGTGELFF,TGTGCCAGCCTGGAGGCGGAGCCTGGCACCGGGGAGCTGTTTTTT
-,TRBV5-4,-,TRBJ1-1,CASSTSVALNTEAFF,TGTGCCAGCAGTACCAGCGTGGCACTAAACACTGAAGCTTTCTTT
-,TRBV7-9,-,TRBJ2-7,CASSLSGAEQYF,TGTGCCAGCAGCTTATCAGGGGCCGAGCAGTACTTC
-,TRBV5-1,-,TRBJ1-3,CASSEGGHSGNTIYF,TGCGCCAGCAGCGAGGGAGGCCACTCTGGAAACACCATATATTTT
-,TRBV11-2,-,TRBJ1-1,CASRRGQSMNTEAFF,TGTGCCAGCAGACGAGGACAGTCTATGAACACTGAAGCTTTCTTT
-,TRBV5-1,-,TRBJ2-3,CASRSDFGWTDTQYF,TGCGCCAGCCGCTCGGACTTCGGGTGGACAGATACGCAGTATTTT
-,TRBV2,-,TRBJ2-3,CASMSGGRTDTQYF,TGTGCCAGCATGAGCGGCGGACGCACAGATACGCAGTATTTT
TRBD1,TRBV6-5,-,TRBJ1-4,CASTKTGVANEKLFF,TGTGCCAGCACTAAAACAGGGGTAGCTAATGAAAAACTGTTTTTT
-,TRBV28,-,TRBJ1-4,CASNMGSRGLFF,TGTGCCAGCAACATGGGTTCCCGGGGGCTGTTTTTT
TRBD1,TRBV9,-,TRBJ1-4,CASSRTGEEEKLFF,TGTGCCAGCAGCAGGACAGGGGAGGAGGAAAAACTGTTTTTT
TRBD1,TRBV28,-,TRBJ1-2,CASSSSGGSGQGNYGYTF,TGTGCCAGCAGTTCCTCGGGAGGTTCCGGACAGGGTAACTATGGCTACACCTTC
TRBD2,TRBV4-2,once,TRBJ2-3,CASSRTSTPTDTQYF,TGTGCCAGCAGCCGGACTAGTACCCCCACAGATACGCAGTATTTT
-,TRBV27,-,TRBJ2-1,CASISLGPGGAYNEQFF,TGTGCCAGCATCAGTTTAGGGCCCGGAGGGGCCTACAATGAGCAGTTCTTC
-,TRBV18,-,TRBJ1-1,CASSPQQGPMNTEAFF,TGTGCCAGCTCACCCCAGCAGGGCCCCATGAACACTGAAGCTTTCTTT
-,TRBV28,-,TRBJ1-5,CASSAPQGRQPQHF,TGTGCCAGCAGTGCCCCACAGGGACGGCAGCCCCAGCATTTT
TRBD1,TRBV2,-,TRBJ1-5,CASRAGTASNQPQHF,TGTGCCAGCAGAGCCGGGACAGCTAGCAATCAGCCCCAGCATTTT
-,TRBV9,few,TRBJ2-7,CASSVGASGRPYEQYF,TGTGCCAGCAGCGTGGGGGCTAGCGGCCGACCCTACGAGCAGTACTTC
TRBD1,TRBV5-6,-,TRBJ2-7,CASSFASTGDLGEQYF,TGTGCCAGCAGCTTTGCCTCCACAGGGGATTTGGGCGAGCAGTACTTC
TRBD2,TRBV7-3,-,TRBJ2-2,CASSLTPRLAGGVGELFF,TGTGCCAGCAGCTTAACGCCACGACTAGCGGGAGGGGTCGGGGAGCTGTTTTTT
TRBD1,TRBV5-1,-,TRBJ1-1,CASKVHRGPTEAFF,TGCGCCAGCAAGGTTCACAGGGGACCCACTGAAGCTTTCTTT
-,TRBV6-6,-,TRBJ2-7,CASSSPSTGISYEQYF,TGTGCCAGCAGTTCCCCCTCAACAGGTATCTCCTACGAGCAGTACTTC
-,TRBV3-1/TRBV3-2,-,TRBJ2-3,CASSQGSFSLSDTQYF,TGTGCCAGCAGCCAAGGGAGCTTCTCCCTTTCAGATACGCAGTATTTT
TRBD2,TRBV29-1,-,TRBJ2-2,CSVEGGTGELFF,TGCAGCGTTGAGGGGGGGACCGGGGAGCTGTTTTTT